This TCR beta chain was identified during a study of T cells in Graves' hyperthyroidism and ophthalmopathy. RNA transcripts served as the template for amplifying TCR beta CDR3 regions. HTBI primers were used for first-round RT-PCR of the TCR CDR3. TCRdb re-called the multiplex PCR reads through MiXCR, storing one row per CDR3 protein. The data show 500,000 to 750,000 distinct CDR3 sequences, 15% to 17% seen once. Germline lookup yields CDR1 SGHDN and CDR2 FVKESK. Losses at the gene ends were 1 base for V and 8 bases for J; bases not matched to a gene: 13. CDR3 length: 17 amino acids. Remarks on this clonotype: This CDR3 fails to terminate in the conserved phenylalanine or tryptophan, so it likely reflects a read error.

The sequence was obtained from a woman aged 25 to 45 with Graves' hyperthyroidism. Sequencing was done on a sample of blood. V usage is TRBV14 and J usage is TRBJ2-1, with TRBD2 identical over 8 bases. CDR3 sequence (DNA): TGTGCCAGCAGCCAAGGAAGCGGGAGAGCCGGCCAACATGAGCAGTTCGTC. Its protein is CASSQGSGRAGQHEQFV.